These 10 T cell receptor beta chains share one sample of origin, sequenced in a study of blood T cell repertoires in COVID-19. TCRdb's copy holds only in-frame clones and misses some; the assay was immunoSEQ multiplex PCR. The sample has 330,000 or so clones; around 87% are singletons. Sequencing was done on a sample of PBMCs or T cells enriched from blood (not recorded which). The receptors here all came from a man aged 40-49 years in a cohort exposed to, infected with or recovered from COVID-19 (not recorded which).

The chain couples TRBV3-1 (or the pseudogene TRBV3-2) to TRBJ2-7; 10 nucleotides align to TRBD1. J lost 4 bases, V lost 4 bases, and 10 bases had no gene match. CDR1 and CDR2 (germline): LGHDT, YNNKEL (reference sequence). The CDR3 loop spans 16 amino acids. The CDR3 is CASSRDGTGDRYEQYF. In nucleotides, the CDR3 is TGTGCCAGCAGCCGAGATGGGACAGGGGATCGATACGAGCAGTACTTC.

V usage is TRBV5-5 and J usage is TRBJ2-2; 12 nucleotides line up with TRBD1. The germline V gene encodes CDR1 SGHKS and CDR2 YYEKEE (reference sequence). The ends lost 4 bases at V and 6 bases at J; junction bases unmatched: 7. This CDR3 has 16 residues. The CDR3 sequence is CASSPQGQGAPGELFF. The DNA for the CDR3 is TGTGCCAGCAGCCCTCAGGGACAGGGGGCTCCCGGGGAGCTGTTTTTT. Based on the CDR3 plus reference TRBV5-5 and TRBJ2-2, the full variable domain is DAGVTQSPTHLIKTRGQQVTLRCSPISGHKSVSWYQQVLGQGPQFIFQYYEKEERGRGNFPDRFSARQFPNYSSELNVNALLLGDSALYLCASSPQGQGAPGELFFGEGSRLTVL.

The chain recombines TRBV19 with TRBJ2-7, with no clear D. CDR1 and CDR2 (germline): LNHDA, SQIVND (reference sequence). CDR3 size: 12 residues. Trimming left V 0 bases short and J 6 bases short, with 6 bases between. CDR3 in DNA: TGTGCCAGTAGTATAGACAGGCCCGAGCAGTACTTC. The encoded protein is CASSIDRPEQYF.

This chain links TRBV10-2 with TRBJ2-7; 10 bases are a match to TRBD2. This CDR3 comprises 15 residues. V trimming: 7 bases; J trimming: 1 base; junction bases outside the gene matches: 7. The germline gives CDR1 WSHSY, CDR2 SAAADI. The CDR3 is CASKDGTSASYEQYF. CDR3 DNA sequence: TGCGCCAGCAAGGATGGGACTAGCGCTTCCTACGAGCAGTACTTC.

The CDR3, as DNA: TGTGCCTGGAGTAGGGGCAGGGTGGACACCGGGGAGCTGTTTTTT. Residues: CAWSRGRVDTGELFF. V gene TRBV30 combines with J gene TRBJ2-2; tentative D call: TRBD1 (5 bases). The CDR3 has 15 amino acids. Germline CDR1 and CDR2: GTSNPN and SVGIG (reference sequence). Trimming left V 2 bases short and J 3 bases short, with 13 bases between.

V is TRBV5-1 and J is TRBJ1-5; D is unclear. CDR3 length: 18 residues. V was pared by 0 bases and J by 0 bases, with 16 bases between. Germline V gene sequence: CDR1 SGHRS, CDR2 YFSETQ. The CDR3 reads CASSLASTIQDSNQPQHF. The CDR3 bases are TGCGCCAGCAGCTTGGCTAGCACGATCCAGGATAGCAATCAGCCCCAGCATTTT.

V gene TRBV28 combines with J gene TRBJ1-2, with 7 bases matching TRBD1. J gave up 4 bases and V 6 bases, and 5 bases lay outside the gene matches. Germline V gene lookup returns CDR1 MDHEN and CDR2 SYDVKM. The CDR3 covers 13 residues. CDR3 region: CASSRGIGYGYTF. CDR3 in DNA: TGTGCCAGCAGCAGGGGGATTGGCTATGGCTACACCTTC.

The chain links TRBV18 to TRBJ2-5, with TRBD1 matching 7 bases. CDR1 and CDR2 (germline): KGHSH, LQKENI. The CDR3 loop spans 14 amino acids. The V and J ends lost 3 bases and 1 base, in that order; junction bases with no gene match: 2. CDR3 loop: CASSPGTAQETQYF. The CDR3 nucleotides are TGTGCCAGCTCACCGGGGACAGCCCAAGAGACCCAGTACTTC.

The chain is built from TRBV7-2 and TRBJ2-1; 13 nucleotides match TRBD2. Germline trimming cut 2 bases from V and 6 bases from J; bases unmatched to any gene: 4. The CDR3 is 16 residues long. CDR1 is SGHTA and CDR2 is FQGNSA in the germline V gene. CDR3 sequence reads: CASSLPTSGRLNEQFF. DNA for the CDR3: TGTGCCAGCAGCTTACCGACTAGCGGGAGGCTCAATGAGCAGTTCTTC.

This CDR3 is CASLGQRNSPLHF. In DNA form, the CDR3 reads TGTGCCAGCCTGGGACAGAGAAATTCACCCCTCCACTTT. The genes are TRBV16 and TRBJ1-6; TRBD1 agrees at 7 bases. The CDR3 sequence is 13 residues long. Germline loops: CDR1 KGHSY, CDR2 FQNENV. V trimming: 8 bases; J trimming: 7 bases; junction bases outside the gene matches: 5.